This TCR beta chain stems from a study of Graves' ophthalmopathy and Graves' hyperthyroidism. This CDR3 is built from 16 residues. Per the germline V gene, CDR1 is MNHEY and CDR2 is SVGEGT. Trimming cost V 2 bases and J 2 bases; bases outside gene matches: 3. The study amplified TCR beta CDR3 regions using RNA transcripts. First-round RT-PCR used HTBI primers; second-round multiplex PCR followed. TCRdb called the multiplex PCR reads again in MiXCR, with one record for every CDR3 protein. The data contain 400,000 or so distinct CDR3 sequences, about a sixth of them singletons. The clonotype comes from an adult woman with stable Graves' hyperthyroidism. The rearrangement uses TRBV6-2 or TRBV6-3 and TRBJ1-5, with 10 nucleotides matching TRBD1. Sequenced sample: peripheral blood. The CDR3 sequence is CASSYGGTGGNQPQHF. For the CDR3, the DNA is TGTGCCAGCAGTTACGGGGGGACAGGGGGCAATCAGCCCCAGCATTTT.